The sequence of this T cell receptor (beta chain) was determined in a study of cytomegalovirus exposure and HLA in healthy donors. Findings and limits, study-wide: Reports indicated that the classifier achieved high specificity and sensitivity in diagnosing cytomegalovirus status. The study flagged some 170 TCR beta chains as cytomegalovirus-associated. Common viral pathogens were later found to be apparently linked to several of the most significant clusters.

The CDR3 is made up of 14 amino acids. Looked up from germline, CDR1 is SGHVS and CDR2 is FNYEAQ. The germline V and J ends were trimmed by 1 base and 0 bases, with 7 bases remaining between them. Turning to this clone: Its antigen is not identified.

The PCR ran on 60 Vbeta and 13 Jbeta primers. Clones were sequenced by immunoSEQ multiplex PCR, and TCRdb holds only the in-frame ones, with some missing. The sample shows roughly 170,000 clones, around 80% of them seen only once. This sequence originates from a woman aged 50 to 60 in good health and CMV-seropositive. The sample comprised PBMCs. The chain employs TRBV7-6 and TRBJ2-7; D is undetermined. CDR3 DNA: TGTGCCAGCAGCTTAGATAGAAGCTCCTACGAGCAGTACTTC. It yields the protein CASSLDRSSYEQYF.